The 20 T cell receptor beta chains presented below share a single source sample, sequenced in a study of CD8+CD57+ T cells in acquired aplastic anemia. The study profiled TCR beta VDJ and CDR3 using genomic DNA as template. TCRdb re-called the reads through MiXCR, storing one row per CDR3 protein. The table lists over 200,000 distinct CDR3 sequences, under 65% of them singletons. The sequencing sample was made of sorted CD4+, CD8+, or CD8+CD57+ T cells (not recorded which) from PBMCs. Every receptor here comes from a human donor in good health.

CDR3 sequence reads: CASSRTIGGTDTQYF. The DNA for the CDR3 is TGTGCCAGTAGTAGGACTATCGGGGGCACAGATACGCAGTATTTT. The V call is TRBV19, the J call TRBJ2-3; possibly TRBD2 for D (6 bases). V lost 4 bases, J lost 1 base, and 12 bases lay in between. CDR3 length equals 15 residues. The germline gives CDR1 LNHDA, CDR2 SQIVND (reference sequence).

This clonotype was seen at least ten times. The chain recombines TRBV7-9 with TRBJ1-2; D unclear. The CDR3 totals 18 residues. The germline V and J ends were trimmed by 5 bases and 1 base, with 23 bases remaining between them. The germline gives CDR1 SEHNR, CDR2 FQNEAQ (reference sequence). The CDR3 here is CASSPPATSDRFNYGYTF. The CDR3, as DNA: TGTGCCAGCAGCCCACCCGCCACATCAGACCGATTTAACTATGGCTACACCTTC.

This clonotype was counted a few times. The V call is TRBV3-1, the J call TRBJ2-5; 8 nucleotides agree with TRBD2. Germline V gives CDR1 LGHDT, CDR2 YNNKEL (reference sequence). V dropped 2 bases and J dropped 2; count of bases not matched to a gene: 10. CDR3 length equals 17 residues. CDR3 sequence reads: CASSQRVGGGTQETQYF. The CDR3 nucleotides are TGTGCCAGCAGCCAAAGGGTGGGCGGGGGGACGCAAGAGACCCAGTACTTC.

This clonotype appeared a few times. The chain couples TRBV20-1 to TRBJ2-5, with D possibly TRBD1 on 6 matching bases. CDR1 is DFQATT, CDR2 SNEGSKA, per germline (reference sequence). Trimming removed 0 bases at V and 2 bases at J, with 13 bases between. CDR3 length: 15 amino acids. CDR3 sequence reads: CSARDWGTLQETQYF. The CDR3 DNA sequence: TGCAGTGCTAGAGATTGGGGGACATTACAAGAGACCCAGTACTTC.

The chain recombines TRBV6-5 with TRBJ1-4, with 7 positions matching TRBD1. CDR3 length equals 16 residues. The V gene end was trimmed by 1 base and the J gene end by 0 bases; junction bases not matched to a gene: 2. Germline-derived CDR1 and CDR2 are MNHEY and SVGAGI. CDR3 region: CASSYYQGATNEKLFF. CDR3 DNA sequence: TGTGCCAGCAGTTACTACCAGGGGGCAACTAATGAAAAACTGTTTTTT.

The V and J genes are TRBV20-1 and TRBJ2-3, with D uncertain. This CDR3 contains 14 residues. Trimming cost V 2 bases and J 1 base, with 10 bases left between them. Looked up from germline, CDR1 is DFQATT and CDR2 is SNEGSKA (reference sequence). The CDR3, as DNA: TGCAGTGCTAGATCGCCGGGCCGCACAGATACGCAGTATTTT. This encodes CSARSPGRTDTQYF.

In its sample, this clonotype was seen many times. The rearrangement links TRBV29-1 to TRBJ2-1; tentatively, D is TRBD1 or TRBD2 (7 bases each). Germline V gene lookup returns CDR1 SQVTM and CDR2 ANQGSEA. The CDR3 consists of 13 residues. The DNA of the CDR3 is TGCAAAGTGGGAGGGGGCCCTTACAATGAGCAGTTCTTC. It specifies CKVGGGPYNEQFF.

This clonotype was counted many times. The rearrangement links TRBV12-5 to TRBJ1-5, with D uncertain. Looked up from germline, CDR1 is LGHNT and CDR2 is FRNRAP. The CDR3 covers 15 residues. With 2 bases removed from V and 3 bases from J, the gap between germline ends came to 11 bases. The CDR3, as DNA: TGTGCTAGTGGTTTGTCCGACGGAGCCAATCAGCCCCAGCATTTT. Translation gives CASGLSDGANQPQHF. The full variable domain, with the rest looked up from reference TRBV12-5 and TRBJ1-5, is DARVTQTPRHKVTEMGQEVTMRCQPILGHNTVFWYRQTMMQGLELLAYFRNRAPLDDSGMPKDRFSAEMPDATLATLKIQPSEPRDSAVYFCASGLSDGANQPQHFGDGTRLSIL.

This clonotype was seen more than once but under ten times. This chain joins TRBV3-1 and TRBJ2-2; TRBD2 agrees at 9 bases. From germline, CDR1 is LGHDT and CDR2 YNNKEL (reference sequence). J lost 3 bases, V lost 0 bases, and 8 bases had no gene match. The CDR3 consists of 18 residues. CDR3 sequence: CASSQEGSGGRYTGELFF. The CDR3 DNA follows: TGTGCCAGCAGCCAAGAGGGCAGCGGGGGGCGTTACACCGGGGAGCTGTTTTTT.

This clonotype came up many times. The chain has TRBV9 and TRBJ1-4, with 7 bases identical to TRBD1. Germline values: CDR1 SGDLS, CDR2 YYNGEE. The junction had 8 bases not matched to a gene; V was cut back by 3 bases and J by 3 bases. The CDR3 spans 16 residues. The CDR3 sequence is CASSALGGTANEKLFF. Written as DNA, the CDR3 is TGTGCCAGCAGCGCTCTCGGGGGGACAGCTAATGAAAAACTGTTTTTT.

The chain links TRBV7-6 to TRBJ2-7; the match to TRBD2 covers 13 bases. This CDR3 has 14 amino acids. The V gene's germline CDR1 is SGHVS and CDR2 FNYEAQ. V gave up 8 bases and J gave up 1 base; unmatched junction bases: 2. This chain's CDR3 is CASQGLAGSYEQYF. CDR3 in DNA: TGTGCCAGCCAGGGACTAGCGGGGTCCTACGAGCAGTACTTC.

This clonotype has ten or more counts. The V gene is TRBV28, the J gene TRBJ1-1; D is unclear. V gave up 6 bases and J gave up 8 bases, with 10 bases separating them. Germline V lookup: CDR1 MDHEN, CDR2 SYDVKM. The length of the CDR3 is 11 residues. The CDR3 is CASRHNSEAFF. The CDR3 nucleotides are TGTGCCAGCAGGCACAATTCGGAAGCTTTCTTT.

This clonotype was picked up a small number of times. The chain couples TRBV10-3 to TRBJ1-4; 10 positions agree with TRBD1. The V gene end was trimmed by 6 bases and the J gene end by 8 bases; junction bases not matched to a gene: 6. The V gene's germline CDR1 is ENHRY and CDR2 SYGVKD. The CDR3 sequence is 14 residues long. CDR3 bases: TGTGCCATCAGAGGGACAGGGGAAGGCGAAAAACTGTTTTTT. It is translated as CAIRGTGEGEKLFF.

This clonotype was observed at least ten times. This chain uses TRBV25-1 with TRBJ2-7; tentative D call: TRBD1 (6 bases). V lost 2 bases and J 3 bases, leaving 14 bases between the germline ends. This CDR3 comprises 15 residues. Germline V CDR1 and CDR2: MGHDK, SYGVNS. The DNA of the CDR3 is TGTGCCAGCAGTGAAGAGGGACATGGGGACTACGAGCAGTACTTC. Translated: CASSEEGHGDYEQYF.

A few counts support this clonotype. The CDR3 sequence is CSAPIAGGPEETQYF. CDR3 sequence (DNA): TGCAGTGCCCCTATAGCGGGGGGGCCCGAGGAGACCCAGTACTTC. J is TRBJ2-5 and V is TRBV20-1; 11 nucleotides line up with TRBD2. With 6 bases clipped from V and 5 bases from J, the junction kept 11 bases outside the gene matches. The CDR3 is 15 amino acids. Germline loops: CDR1 DFQATT, CDR2 SNEGSKA (reference sequence).

This clonotype was observed many times. V gene TRBV6-6 combines with J gene TRBJ2-1; TRBD2 matches 13 bases. The CDR3 extends over 17 amino acids. Germline trimming cut 4 bases from V and 7 bases from J; bases unmatched to any gene: 10. Germline CDR1 MNHNY, CDR2 SVGAGI (reference sequence). For the CDR3, the DNA is TGTGCCAGCAGTTTTTCACGACTAGCGGGAGGTTGGAATGAGCAGTTCTTC. This gives the protein CASSFSRLAGGWNEQFF.

Points on this clonotype: One junction end disagrees with the germline gene, perhaps due to a read error. The CDR3 here is CATQGQGYEQYF. CDR3 in DNA: TGTGCCACCCAGGGGCAGGGCTACGAGCAGTACTTC. The V and J genes are TRBV5-1 and TRBJ2-7, with D tentatively TRBD1 (6 bases). The CDR3 contains 12 residues. Germline V lookup: CDR1 SGHRS, CDR2 YFSETQ.

The chain joins TRBV25-1 to TRBJ2-3; no clear D. The CDR3 is 16 amino acids. V was clipped by 1 base and J by 3 bases, with 14 bases between them. Germline assignment: CDR1 MGHDK and CDR2 SYGVNS. The CDR3 DNA follows: TGTGCCAGCAGTGAATTCCAGCGTCGAGGAACAGATACGCAGTATTTT. It is translated as CASSEFQRRGTDTQYF.

This clonotype was detected a few times. The chain recombines TRBV7-6 with TRBJ1-2; 7 bases are a match to TRBD1. Germline trimming cut 1 base from V and 3 bases from J; bases unmatched to any gene: 11. The germline V gene has CDR1 SGHVS and CDR2 FNYEAQ. The length of the CDR3 is 17 residues. The CDR3 loop reads CASSLGDGGGDDYGYTF. CDR3 DNA: TGTGCCAGCAGCTTAGGTGACGGAGGGGGCGATGACTATGGCTACACCTTC.

The rearrangement uses TRBV19 and TRBJ1-4; no clear D gene. The CDR3 runs 13 residues. CDR1 is LNHDA, CDR2 SQIVND, per germline (reference sequence). V gave up 6 bases and J gave up 0 bases, with 5 bases separating them. In nucleotides, the CDR3 is TGTGCCAGTAGGGCCACAACTAATGAAAAACTGTTTTTT. Translating it yields CASRATTNEKLFF.